These 20 T cell receptor beta chains were all obtained from the same sample, sequenced in a study of blood T cell repertoires in COVID-19. Sequencing was performed with immunoSEQ multiplex PCR; in TCRdb, only in-frame clones are kept and a portion is missing. Counted here are 160,000 or so clones, around 85% occurring once; the ten biggest clones make up approximately 5.6%. The sequencing sample was made of PBMCs or T cells enriched from blood (not recorded which). The receptor set was obtained from a woman aged 40 to 49 with acute COVID-19.

The gene calls are TRBV7-6 and TRBJ2-2; 8 bases are a match to TRBD1. V gave up 2 bases and J gave up 4 bases; unmatched junction bases: 6. The germline gives CDR1 SGHVS, CDR2 FNYEAQ. This CDR3 spans 16 amino acids. CDR3 loop: CASSLQGAQITGELFF. The CDR3 DNA is TGTGCCAGCAGCTTACAGGGGGCGCAGATCACCGGGGAGCTGTTTTTT.

J is TRBJ1-1 and V is TRBV11-2; weak D call: TRBD1 (6 bases). Trimming cost V 0 bases and J 5 bases, with 10 bases left between them. Germline CDR1 reads SGHAT; CDR2 reads FQNNGV. The CDR3 extends over 14 amino acids. The CDR3 bases are TGTGCCAGCAGCTTAGACTCCAGGGGAACTGAAGCTTTCTTT. It encodes CASSLDSRGTEAFF.

The chain employs TRBV3-1 (or the pseudogene TRBV3-2) and TRBJ2-2, with D possibly matching TRBD2 (5 bases). CDR3 length: 16 residues. CDR1 is LGHDT, CDR2 YNNKEL, per germline (reference sequence). V lost 2 bases and J 0 bases, leaving 10 bases between the germline ends. The CDR3, as DNA: TGTGCCAGCAGCCAACTGAGTAGCGCGAACACCGGGGAGCTGTTTTTT. This gives the protein CASSQLSSANTGELFF.

This clone was counted a few times. The rearrangement joins TRBV10-2 to TRBJ2-4, with 15 positions matching TRBD2. CDR3 length: 15 residues. V shed 4 bases and J 11 bases; nucleotides not matched to a gene: 6. From germline, CDR1 is WSHSY and CDR2 SAAADI. The CDR3 sequence is CASSVTGLAGGLQYF. The CDR3 DNA follows: TGCGCCAGCAGTGTCACGGGACTAGCGGGAGGACTTCAGTACTTC.

The count of this clone is one. The gene calls are TRBV20-1 and TRBJ2-1; D gene unclear. This CDR3 comprises 11 residues. Per the germline V gene, CDR1 is DFQATT and CDR2 is SNEGSKA (reference sequence). Trimming removed 0 bases from V and 7 bases from J, with 4 bases in between. CDR3 residues: CSARDTNEQFF. CDR3 sequence (DNA): TGCAGTGCTAGAGATACAAATGAGCAGTTCTTC.

This clone was seen a few times. The chain carries TRBV27 and TRBJ2-3; 7 bases line up with TRBD2. This CDR3 region has 12 residues. Germline V gives CDR1 MNHEY, CDR2 SMNVEV (reference sequence). V gave up 6 bases and J gave up 4 bases; unmatched junction bases: 1. CDR3 sequence reads: CASRGRADTQYF. Written as DNA, the CDR3 is TGTGCCAGCAGGGGGAGGGCAGATACGCAGTATTTT.

V is TRBV13 and J is TRBJ2-3; 8 positions match TRBD1. Trimming at V came to 8 bases and at J to 3 bases, leaving 7 bases not matched to a gene. CDR1 and CDR2 from the germline V gene are PRHDT and FYEKMQ (reference sequence). This CDR3 has 14 residues. CDR3 nucleotides: TGTGCCAGCTCAGGGGGCGCGAGGACAGATACGCAGTATTTT. Protein: CASSGGARTDTQYF.

The table lists this clone with a few counts. This chain joins TRBV18 and TRBJ1-1; D is unresolved. Germline V gives CDR1 KGHSH, CDR2 LQKENI. V lost 2 bases, J lost 3 bases, and 13 bases lay in between. The CDR3 is 15 residues long. The CDR3 loop reads CASSPFPQRDTEAFF. CDR3 sequence (DNA): TGTGCCAGCTCACCATTCCCACAGAGGGACACTGAAGCTTTCTTT.

V is TRBV5-4 and J is TRBJ1-2, with D possibly TRBD1 on 5 matching bases. CDR3 length: 15 amino acids. Germline CDR1 and CDR2: SGHNT and YYREEE (reference sequence). V shed 0 bases and J shed 3 bases, with 12 bases lying between them. CDR3 loop: CASSLDAGDYYGYTF. CDR3 DNA: TGTGCCAGCAGCTTGGATGCGGGGGATTACTATGGCTACACCTTC.

This chain links TRBV10-3 with TRBJ2-7; D is unresolved. CDR1 is ENHRY, CDR2 SYGVKD, per germline. V lost 8 bases and J lost 6, with 20 bases in between. The CDR3 is 14 amino acids. CDR3 in amino acids: CAIQSDESSGEQYF. In nucleotides, the CDR3 is TGTGCCATCCAGAGCGATGAGAGCTCCGGCGAGCAGTACTTC.

This chain joins TRBV5-4 and TRBJ2-7, with TRBD2 identical over 8 bases. CDR3 length: 14 residues. The germline V gene encodes CDR1 SGHNT and CDR2 YYREEE (reference sequence). Germline trimming cut 5 bases from V and 3 bases from J; bases unmatched to any gene: 7. CDR3 region: CASSKSGSDYEQYF. CDR3 DNA sequence: TGTGCCAGCAGTAAAAGCGGGAGTGACTACGAGCAGTACTTC.

The CDR3 loop is CASSSGTGGVMGYGYTF. The CDR3 bases are TGTGCCAGCAGCTCCGGGACAGGGGGCGTTATGGGCTATGGCTACACCTTC. The J gene is TRBJ1-2, the V gene TRBV11-2, with 12 bases that match TRBD1. V gave up 4 bases and J gave up 4 bases; unmatched junction bases: 10. Germline CDR1 and CDR2: SGHAT and FQNNGV. The CDR3 has 17 residues.

This clone was observed once. The CDR3 nucleotides are TGCGCCAGCCAGGGGGTAACGGAGATGAACACTGAAGCTTTCTTT. It is translated as CASQGVTEMNTEAFF. The V gene is TRBV23-1, the J gene TRBJ1-1; TRBD1 matches at 7 bases. TRBV23-1 is identified as an open reading frame with a role that is uncertain. There are 15 residues in the CDR3. V lost 8 bases and J lost 0; bases outside the gene matches: 9.

This sequence joins TRBV6-1 and TRBJ2-1; 11 bases line up with TRBD2. Germline V CDR1 and CDR2: MNHNS, SASEGT. With V trimmed by 1 base and J by 7 bases, 3 bases remained unmatched. This CDR3 has 15 amino acids. CDR3: CASSEVTSGRNEQFF. The CDR3 DNA sequence: TGTGCCAGCAGTGAAGTCACTAGCGGGAGAAATGAGCAGTTCTTC.

The V call is TRBV3-1 (or the pseudogene TRBV3-2), the J call TRBJ2-7, with D possibly matching TRBD1 (6 bases). This CDR3 has 14 amino acids. Germline V lookup: CDR1 LGHDT, CDR2 YNNKEL (reference sequence). Between the trimmed V and J ends, which lost 3 bases and 3 bases, there was a span of 12 bases. The CDR3 nucleotides read TGTGCCAGCAGCCATAGGACGGGACACTACGAGCAGTACTTC. Protein sequence: CASSHRTGHYEQYF.

The chain links TRBV19 to TRBJ1-2; 9 bases match TRBD1. Germline CDR1 LNHDA, CDR2 SQIVND (reference sequence). The CDR3 covers 14 residues. The V gene end was trimmed by 7 bases and the J gene end by 7 bases; junction bases not matched to a gene: 10. CDR3 coding DNA: TGTGCCAGTACCCAAGTGGGACAGGGCTCTGGCTACACCTTC. It encodes CASTQVGQGSGYTF.

V gene TRBV11-2 combines with J gene TRBJ2-7, with D perhaps matching TRBD1 (7 bases). The CDR3 sequence is 13 residues long. CDR1 is SGHAT, CDR2 FQNNGV, per germline. V lost 8 bases and J 3 bases, leaving 14 bases between the germline ends. The CDR3 loop is CASGGTVNYEQYV. For the CDR3, the DNA is TGTGCCAGCGGCGGGACAGTCAACTACGAGCAGTACGTC.

This clone was detected once. The rearrangement links TRBV30 to TRBJ2-2, with 9 bases that match TRBD2. Germline V lookup: CDR1 GTSNPN, CDR2 SVGIG (reference sequence). The CDR3 covers 15 residues. J was trimmed by 4 bases and V by 4 bases; bases with no gene match: 7. CDR3 in amino acids: CAWKGGRASTGELFF. In DNA form, the CDR3 reads TGTGCCTGGAAAGGCGGGAGGGCCAGCACCGGGGAGCTGTTTTTT.

The chain couples TRBV6-5 to TRBJ2-1, with 7 bases matching TRBD1. The CDR3 is 14 residues long. With 6 bases clipped from V and 4 bases from J, the junction kept 6 bases outside the gene matches. The germline CDR1 and CDR2 sequences are MNHEY and SVGAGI. CDR3 bases: TGTGCCAGCAGCCGACAGGGCCAATACAATGAGCAGTTCTTC. Protein product: CASSRQGQYNEQFF.

The chain links TRBV19 to TRBJ2-7, with TRBD2 matching 11 bases. CDR3 length: 15 residues. V gave up 6 bases and J gave up 2 bases; unmatched junction bases: 6. From germline, CDR1 is LNHDA and CDR2 SQIVND (reference sequence). This CDR3 reads CASRDVAGGPYEQYF. In DNA form, the CDR3 reads TGTGCCAGTAGGGATGTAGCGGGAGGGCCCTACGAGCAGTACTTC.